What follows is one TCR beta chain and its context. Its antigen is currently unknown. CD3+CD4+ and CD3+CD8+ cells were FACS-sorted from thawed unstimulated PBMCs. The sample belongs to a study of T cell clones after liver transplantation. Study results and limitations: The donor-reactive repertoire was only partly measurable in two subjects, lacking donor cells.

The method was immunoSEQ multiplex PCR; TCRdb's version includes in-frame clones alone and lacks a portion of them. The sample consists of roughly 12,000 clones, roughly four fifths of them appearing once. The source is a human patient who received a liver transplant. The graft donor may have given rise to some T cells. The sample consisted of CD8+ T cells from blood, taken at the 22-month timepoint.

The CDR3 DNA reads TGTGCCAGTAGTATAGCCAGTAATGAGCAGTTCTTC. This codes for CASSIASNEQFF. The chain has TRBV19 and TRBJ2-1; no reliable D call. CDR3 length: 12 residues. Deletions cut 1 base from V and 7 bases from J, with 5 bases between. The germline V gene has CDR1 LNHDA and CDR2 SQIVND (reference sequence). The whole variable domain, filled in from reference TRBV19 and TRBJ2-1, reads DGGITQSPKYLFRKEGQNVTLSCEQNLNHDAMYWYRQDPGQGLRLIYYSQIVNDFQKGDIAEGYSVSREKKESFPLTVTSAQKNPTAFYLCASSIASNEQFFGPGTRLTVL.